The subject of this entry is one TCR beta chain. Its antigen is still unknown. No qualities accompany the bases; no much larger clone lies one base away. The sample originates from a study of T cells in Graves' hyperthyroidism and ophthalmopathy (dated by TCRdb to about 2019). Some background on the complete study: Peripheral blood was collected at initial diagnosis, before any treatment. A discovery cohort of approximately 97 patients, 43 with Graves' ophthalmopathy and approximately 57 with stable Graves' hyperthyroidism, was used to find distinguishing TCR V-J signatures. Prospective prediction of ophthalmopathy was tested in an independent validation cohort of 18 to 20 hyperthyroidism patients and 17 patients who later progressed to ophthalmopathy. For training and testing, the 80 to 100 patients in the discovery cohort were randomly divided in a 7:3 ratio. In addition, the study compared T-cell repertoires in thyroid tissue and in blood from about six Graves' hyperthyroidism patients. After blood sampling, hyperthyroidism patients were treated with methimazole at a starting dose of 30 mg daily, and ophthalmopathy patients were treated with high-dose intravenous methylprednisolone. TCR Vbeta CDR3 sequencing of 120 to 150 peripheral blood samples (under 45 ophthalmopathy, 70 to 85 hyperthyroidism and approximately 17 progressor patients) is reported in the paper.

Stable Graves' hyperthyroidism was defined as the absence of progression to ophthalmopathy over 18 months of follow-up. Hyperthyroidism patients were aged 18 to 65 years and newly diagnosed, with disease duration of less than 2 months. The study excluded patients with uncontrolled infections, other autoimmune diseases, pregnancy or lactation. Diagnoses were established on the basis of clinical symptoms, serum thyroxine and TRAb, thyroid ultrasound, and orbital computed tomography. Ficoll-Paque density gradient centrifugation was used to isolate PBMCs from 8 to 10 ml of fresh peripheral blood. Total RNA was extracted using Trizol reagent, and RNA quality was assessed on an Agilent 2100 Bioanalyzer. Paper-wide results and their limitations: Sample size was not statistically predetermined, and investigators were not blinded to group allocation. In validation, progression to ophthalmopathy was predicted by the model with 55% to 71% sensitivity and approximately 78% specificity, a median of 6.5 months before onset. Most expanded thyroid clonotypes (frequency above 0.001) were also detected in blood, suggesting blood repertoires may reflect thyroid immune responses. A 13 V-J signature model separated ophthalmopathy from stable hyperthyroidism, with 87.88% sensitivity and roughly 81% specificity in cross-validation and 80%/75% in testing.

The TCR beta CDR3 regions were amplified from RNA transcripts. The first round of RT-PCR for the TCR CDR3 was performed with the HTBI primer set and the Qiagen OneStep RT-PCR kit. The libraries were constructed in a second round of multiplex PCR and then size-selected and purified. Libraries were sequenced paired-end with 100 bp reads on an Illumina HiSeq2000. For the original study's pipeline: SOAPnuke was used to process the raw data, with reads discarded if the reads contained adapters or uncalled bases, had a mean Phred below 15, or lacked an exact constant-primer or identifier match. High-quality paired reads were merged using COPE v1.2.5, and each unique nucleotide sequence was defined as a clonotype. MiTCR v1.1 was used to align clonotypes to the IMGT TRBV, TRBD and TRBJ reference segments. Analysis was restricted to V-J combinations with a frequency above 0.0001, which covered over 98% of repertoires. A TCS score was defined as the ratio of F50 (clonal expansion) to E x V (chaos), with BLOSUM62-based TCRdist applied between CDR3 peptides within each V-J. Welch's t-statistics and random forest reduced 450 to 600 V-J features to 13, which were used in a naive Bayes classifier (R e1071). The Morisita-Horn index was used to measure how similar the thyroid and blood repertoires were. TCRdb reworked the public reads: Q25 trimming with fastp, MiXCR clone assembly, productive beta chains retained. Rows are combined by CDR3 protein, so each entry shows the most common genes and DNA. V and J calls and clone size were set by TCRdb, not the authors. Counted in this sample were about 840,000 distinct CDR3 sequences; about two fifths of them appeared once. The biggest ten clones account for about 8.9% of the sample.

Trimming takes 7 bases from V and 0 bases from J, and the germline ends sit 9 bases apart. The germline V gene gives CDR1 as MGHDK and CDR2 as SYGVNS. The CDR3 starts with the cysteine, ends with the phenylalanine, and has 13 residues. Left in the record is the CDR3 DNA by itself, 39 bases read in frame from the first base. This receptor chain uses TRBV25-1 and TRBJ1-1, with TRBD1 tentatively as D gene (5 bases match). The sequence derives from a man between 18 and 29 years old with Graves' hyperthyroidism. The source material was blood. The DNA sequence reads TGTGCCAGCACCAACAGGTTGAACACTGAAGCTTTCTTT. This is translated as CASTNRLNTEAFF.